The rows below give T cell receptor beta chains drawn from one sample of a study of CD8+ T cells in alopecia areata. Assay used: immunoSEQ multiplex PCR; TCRdb lists only in-frame clones, some missing. This table has 120,000 to 150,000 clones, more than 55% appearing once. The sample consisted of CD8+ T cells sorted from blood. Receptors were obtained from a human donor in good health. Both conserved end residues are part of each CDR3. D genes are given only for firm matches. Some rows mark clone size as missing; the rest say once, few, many or name a class of expanded clone.

v_gene	abundance	d_gene	j_gene	CDR3aa	CDR3nt
TRBV7-2	once	TRBD2	TRBJ2-7	CASSLDASGSYEQYF	TGTGCCAGCAGCTTAGACGCTAGCGGGTCCTACGAGCAGTACTTC
TRBV27	-	-	TRBJ1-1	CASSLGRMNTEAFF	TGTGCCAGCAGTTTAGGACGGATGAACACTGAAGCTTTCTTT
TRBV9	-	-	TRBJ2-1	CASSVRGESYNEQFF	TGTGCCAGCAGCGTCAGAGGGGAATCCTACAATGAGCAGTTCTTC
TRBV6-6	few	-	TRBJ2-1	CASSPGTFSSYNEQFF	TGTGCCAGCAGTCCCGGGACCTTTAGCTCCTACAATGAGCAGTTCTTC
TRBV11-2	-	-	TRBJ2-1	CASSFLPGIPGDEQFF	TGTGCCAGCAGCTTCTTGCCCGGGATCCCCGGCGATGAGCAGTTCTTC
TRBV13	-	-	TRBJ2-1	CASSSDNNEQFF	TGTGCCAGCAGCTCCGATAACAATGAGCAGTTCTTC
TRBV30	-	-	TRBJ2-1	CAWSPDLNEQFF	TGTGCCTGGAGTCCGGACTTAAATGAGCAGTTCTTC
TRBV11-3	-	TRBD2	TRBJ2-1	CASSPQREGPNEQFF	TGTGCCAGCAGCCCGCAGCGGGAGGGCCCCAATGAGCAGTTCTTC
TRBV7-9	few	-	TRBJ1-1	CASSLSLNTEAFF	TGTGCCAGCAGCTTGAGCTTGAACACTGAAGCTTTCTTT
TRBV5-6	few	-	TRBJ1-2	CASSSMGVWRYTF	TGTGCCAGCAGCTCTATGGGGGTATGGAGGTACACCTTC
TRBV27	-	-	TRBJ1-5	CASSLFTGQPQHF	TGTGCCAGCAGTTTATTCACAGGACAGCCCCAGCATTTT
TRBV7-9	few	-	TRBJ1-1	CASSFTVNTEAFF	TGTGCCAGCAGCTTTACAGTGAACACTGAAGCTTTCTTT
TRBV7-3	many	TRBD1	TRBJ1-2	CASSPDREGGYTF	TGTGCCAGCAGCCCCGACAGGGAGGGTGGCTACACCTTC